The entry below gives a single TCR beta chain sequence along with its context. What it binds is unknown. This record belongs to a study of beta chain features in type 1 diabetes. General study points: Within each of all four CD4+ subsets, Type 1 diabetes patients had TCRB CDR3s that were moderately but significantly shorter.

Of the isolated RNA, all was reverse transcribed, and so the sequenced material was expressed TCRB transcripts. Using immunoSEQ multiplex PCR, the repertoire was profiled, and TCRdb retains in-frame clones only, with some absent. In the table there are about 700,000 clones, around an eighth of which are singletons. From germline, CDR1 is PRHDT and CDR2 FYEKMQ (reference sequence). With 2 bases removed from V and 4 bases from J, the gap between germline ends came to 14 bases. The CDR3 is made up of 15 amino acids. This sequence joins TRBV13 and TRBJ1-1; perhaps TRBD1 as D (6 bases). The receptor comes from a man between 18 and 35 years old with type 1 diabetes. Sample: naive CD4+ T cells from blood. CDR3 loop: CASSLRQGRGTEAFF. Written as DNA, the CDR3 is TGTGCCAGCAGCTTACGGCAGGGCAGGGGCACTGAAGCTTTCTTT.